These 24 T cell receptor beta chains were sequenced from one sample in a study of cytomegalovirus exposure and HLA in healthy donors. Measured with immunoSEQ multiplex PCR; TCRdb has only the in-frame clones, and not every one. Of some 170,000 clones listed, 96% are singletons. Material for sequencing was PBMCs. All receptors derive from a young woman in good health and CMV-seronegative.

V gene TRBV10-1 combines with J gene TRBJ2-1, with TRBD1 identical over 12 bases. V was clipped by 7 bases and J by 7 bases; unmatched bases: 5. Germline V gene lookup returns CDR1 WNHNN and CDR2 SYGVQD (reference sequence). The CDR3 runs 14 residues. The CDR3 loop is CASTRDRGRNEQFF. In DNA, the CDR3 is TGCGCCAGCACCCGGGACAGGGGGCGAAATGAGCAGTTCTTC.

This chain links TRBV5-1 with TRBJ2-7, with D perhaps TRBD1 (5 bases). CDR3 length equals 13 residues. Germline V gene data show CDR1 as SGHRS and CDR2 as YFSETQ. Trimming pared 3 bases from V and 4 bases from J, leaving 11 bases between. As DNA, the CDR3 is TGCGCCAGCAGCTATCCTCAGGGATACGAGCAGTACTTC. Protein product: CASSYPQGYEQYF.

V gene TRBV9 combines with J gene TRBJ1-5; possible D gene TRBD1, 5 bases. Germline V gives CDR1 SGDLS, CDR2 YYNGEE. Trimming removed 3 bases at V and 7 bases at J, with 17 bases between. The CDR3 length is 15 residues. The CDR3 protein is CASSGPGGGEQPQHF. Written as DNA, the CDR3 is TGTGCCAGCAGCGGACCGGGTGGAGGGGAGCAGCCCCAGCATTTT.

Turning to this clone: Other DNA sequences within the sample encode an identical CDR3. The rearrangement uses TRBV2 and TRBJ1-2; perhaps TRBD1 as D (6 bases). Trimming took off 9 bases at V and 0 bases at J, with 11 bases between the two ends. The CDR3 spans 13 residues. CDR1 SNHLY and CDR2 FYNNEI come from the germline V gene. CDR3 amino acids: CASRGGANYGYTF. The CDR3, as DNA: TGTGCCAGTAGGGGGGGAGCTAACTATGGCTACACCTTC.

J is TRBJ1-2 and V is TRBV18; 8 nucleotides agree with TRBD1. The CDR3 has 19 residues. Per germline, CDR1 KGHSH and CDR2 LQKENI. Germline trimming cut 0 bases from V and 4 bases from J; bases unmatched to any gene: 16. CDR3 bases: TGTGCCAGCTCACCACCAAACTATGGACAGGGAAGTAATAGCTATGGCTACACCTTC. This translates into CASSPPNYGQGSNSYGYTF.

The chain carries TRBV5-1 and TRBJ2-5; 9 bases agree with TRBD2. The germline CDR1 and CDR2 sequences are SGHRS and YFSETQ. V dropped 5 bases and J dropped 2; count of bases not matched to a gene: 13. This CDR3 comprises 17 residues. The CDR3 loop is CASSFTLAGTLQETQYF. The CDR3 DNA reads as TGCGCCAGCAGTTTCACCCTAGCGGGGACTCTACAAGAGACCCAGTACTTC.

This chain connects TRBV6-5 to TRBJ2-5, with 8 bases matching TRBD1. Germline V gene data show CDR1 as MNHEY and CDR2 as SVGAGI. V lost 2 bases, J lost 5 bases, and 10 bases stayed unmatched. The CDR3 extends over 16 amino acids. The CDR3 here is CASSYAGGALSETQYF. As DNA, the CDR3 is TGTGCCAGCAGTTACGCAGGGGGCGCCCTTTCGGAGACCCAGTACTTC.

The V call is TRBV2, the J call TRBJ1-6; no reliable D call. V lost 7 bases and J 4 bases, leaving 5 bases between the germline ends. This CDR3 has 12 amino acids. Per germline, CDR1 SNHLY and CDR2 FYNNEI. CDR3 nucleotides: TGTGCCAGCACGGGATATAATTCACCCCTCCACTTT. It translates to CASTGYNSPLHF.

In this sample, this clone turned up once. The chain has TRBV7-9 and TRBJ1-2, with 9 bases matching TRBD1. This CDR3 comprises 12 residues. Germline V gives CDR1 SEHNR, CDR2 FQNEAQ (reference sequence). The V gene end was trimmed by 5 bases and the J gene end by 6 bases; junction bases not matched to a gene: 1. CDR3 nucleotide sequence: TGTGCCAGCAGCAGGGACAGGGATGGCTACACCTTC. Amino acid sequence: CASSRDRDGYTF.

V usage is TRBV9 and J usage is TRBJ2-1; 7 bases agree with TRBD2. Germline V gene data show CDR1 as SGDLS and CDR2 as YYNGEE. With V trimmed by 0 bases and J by 4 bases, 4 bases remained unmatched. The CDR3 has 15 residues. In DNA, the CDR3 is TGTGCCAGCAGCGTAGGCCAGCGGGGTTACAATGAGCAGTTCTTC. This encodes CASSVGQRGYNEQFF.

The chain uses TRBV7-9 and TRBJ1-1; 7 bases map to TRBD1. V lost 1 base and J lost 6; bases outside the gene matches: 5. Per the germline V gene, CDR1 is SEHNR and CDR2 is FQNEAQ (reference sequence). The CDR3 totals 14 residues. CDR3 nucleotides: TGTGCCAGCAGCTTAGTCGGCGGGACAGCTGAAGCTTTCTTT. This codes for CASSLVGGTAEAFF. The variable domain in full, with the rest retrieved from reference TRBV7-9 and TRBJ1-1, is DTGVSQNPRHKITKRGQNVTFRCDPISEHNRLYWYRQTLGQGPEFLTYFQNEAQLEKSRLLSDRFSAERPKGSFSTLEIQRTEQGDSAMYLCASSLVGGTAEAFFGQGTRLTVV.

The DNA for the CDR3 is TGCGCCAGCAGCTTGGACGGGGGAGGATCTACGCAGTATTTT. Amino acid sequence: CASSLDGGGSTQYF. The chain uses TRBV5-1 and TRBJ2-3; possible D gene TRBD2, 6 bases. The CDR3 totals 14 residues. With 0 bases removed from V and 8 bases from J, the gap between germline ends came to 13 bases. Looked up from germline, CDR1 is SGHRS and CDR2 is YFSETQ.

V usage is TRBV5-3 and J usage is TRBJ1-2, with D possibly being TRBD1 (6 bases). TRBV5-3 has ORF status, its function being uncertain. This CDR3 has 18 amino acids. The V gene lost 2 bases and the J gene lost 1 base, with 21 bases spanning the gap. The CDR3 spells CARSFPFTHRVLNYGYTF. CDR3 nucleotide sequence: TGTGCCAGAAGCTTCCCCTTTACCCACAGGGTTCTTAACTATGGCTACACCTTC.

The rearrangement links TRBV7-2 to TRBJ2-1; D is possibly TRBD2 (6 bases). The CDR3 runs to 16 residues. The germline CDR1 and CDR2 sequences are SGHTA and FQGNSA. Trimming stripped 5 bases from V and 3 bases from J, with 17 bases between. The CDR3 here is CASSLRGGTGYNEQFF. CDR3 nucleotide sequence: TGTGCCAGCAGCCTCCGGGGTGGGACTGGCTACAATGAGCAGTTCTTC.

The chain combines TRBV12-5 with TRBJ1-6; 8 bases are a match to TRBD1. After removal of 3 bases from V and 6 bases from J, the junction contained 7 bases not matched to a gene. Germline V gene lookup returns CDR1 LGHNT and CDR2 FRNRAP. This CDR3 region has 16 residues. CDR3: CASGFLLDRVNSPLHF. For the CDR3, the DNA is TGTGCTAGTGGTTTTTTGTTGGACAGGGTTAATTCACCCCTCCACTTT.

The chain recombines TRBV9 with TRBJ2-5, with 9 positions matching TRBD2. Germline CDR1 is SGDLS and CDR2 is YYNGEE. The CDR3 covers 17 residues. V gave up 1 base and J gave up 0 bases; unmatched junction bases: 7. The CDR3 spells CASSVSPLAGNQETQYF. For the CDR3, the DNA is TGTGCCAGCAGCGTATCCCCCCTAGCGGGGAACCAAGAGACCCAGTACTTC.

This clone was seen only a few times. V and J are TRBV11-3 and TRBJ2-2; D gene ambiguous. Per the germline V gene, CDR1 is SGHNT and CDR2 is YENEEA. The CDR3 runs 12 residues. V lost 4 bases and J 3 bases, leaving 3 bases between the germline ends. CDR3 region: CASSSDTGELFF. Written as DNA, the CDR3 is TGTGCCAGCAGCTCCGACACCGGGGAGCTGTTTTTT.

The chain combines TRBV27 with TRBJ2-7; tentatively, D is TRBD1 (5 bases). Looked up from germline, CDR1 is MNHEY and CDR2 is SMNVEV (reference sequence). V lost 3 bases and J 3 bases, leaving 9 bases between the germline ends. The CDR3 runs to 13 residues. CDR3: CASSFIGDYEQYF. In nucleotides, the CDR3 is TGTGCCAGCAGTTTCATAGGGGACTACGAGCAGTACTTC.

V and J are TRBV4-1 and TRBJ2-7; D remains unclear. The CDR3 runs to 14 residues. The germline CDR1 and CDR2 sequences are MGHRA and YSYEKL. V lost 1 base to trimming and J lost 3 bases, with 10 bases between them. CDR3 coding DNA: TGCGCCAGCAGCCAAGTCCGCAGTGGCTACGAGCAGTACTTC. Its protein is CASSQVRSGYEQYF.

V and J are TRBV7-9 and TRBJ2-7; 7 bases align to TRBD2. CDR1 SEHNR and CDR2 FQNEAQ come from the germline V gene (reference sequence). The V segment lost 3 bases and the J segment 6 bases; nucleotides outside the gene matches: 2. This CDR3 has 12 amino acids. CDR3 sequence (DNA): TGTGCCAGCAGCTTTGGGGGGGTCGAGCAGTACTTC. Its translation is CASSFGGVEQYF. Full variable domain (remainder filled in from reference TRBV7-9 and TRBJ2-7): DTGVSQNPRHKITKRGQNVTFRCDPISEHNRLYWYRQTLGQGPEFLTYFQNEAQLEKSRLLSDRFSAERPKGSFSTLEIQRTEQGDSAMYLCASSFGGVEQYFGPGTRLTVT.

The rearrangement joins TRBV21-1 to TRBJ2-7; no check of the table's D call, TRBD1, against the DNA was made. TRBV21-1 is labeled a pseudogene. This CDR3 region has 14 residues. Here the CDR3 DNA reads TGTGCCAGCAGCAAAAAATCCAGGATTTACGAGCAGTACTTC. This sequence encodes CASSKKSRIYEQYF.

The V call is TRBV19, the J call TRBJ2-3; TRBD1 matches 7 bases. CDR1 is LNHDA and CDR2 is SQIVND in the germline V gene (reference sequence). Unmatched junction bases numbered 14, after V lost 8 bases and J lost 0 bases. The CDR3 is made up of 17 amino acids. CDR3 protein: CASSPGRQGSSTDTQYF. As DNA, the CDR3 is TGTGCCAGTTCCCCCGGCAGACAGGGATCTAGCACAGATACGCAGTATTTT.

Only one count was recorded for this clone. The chain combines TRBV19 with TRBJ1-3, with TRBD1 matching 7 bases. The CDR3 is made up of 17 amino acids. Germline V lookup: CDR1 LNHDA, CDR2 SQIVND (reference sequence). J gave up 0 bases and V 3 bases, and 8 bases lay outside the gene matches. The CDR3 region is CASSMGQGDISGNTIYF. The DNA of the CDR3 is TGTGCCAGTAGTATGGGGCAGGGGGATATCTCTGGAAACACCATATATTTT.

The chain employs TRBV5-6 and TRBJ1-2; D is uncertain. The ends were cut back, 1 base at V and 3 bases at J, with 13 bases in the middle. Germline V gene lookup returns CDR1 SGHDT and CDR2 YYEEEE. This CDR3 has 15 residues. The DNA for the CDR3 is TGTGCCAGCAGCTTGCGGGAGGGAGACGACTATGGCTACACCTTC. Its translation: CASSLREGDDYGYTF.